This T cell receptor beta chain was found in a study of PD-1 blockade in mismatch repair-deficient tumors. Study overall: Enrolled about 2013-2016, patients had progressing, pretreated mismatch repair-deficient cancers of 12 to 13 types. Findings and limits, study-wide: Tumor-resident clones, often undetectable pretreatment in blood, expanded then contracted after pembrolizumab.

The germline V and J ends were trimmed by 4 bases and 6 bases, with 16 bases remaining between them. The CDR3 runs 15 residues. Germline CDR1 and CDR2: MGHRA and YSYEKL. The repertoire was sequenced with immunoSEQ multiplex PCR; TCRdb's copy has only in-frame clones and lacks some. Of approximately 63,000 clones in the sample, about 87% were seen once. This clone was picked up one time. Its specificity is not known. This TCR was sampled from an adult with mismatch repair-deficient cancer. The chain joins TRBV4-1 to TRBJ2-1; D is possibly TRBD1 (5 bases). The sequenced sample was peripheral blood, obtained 52 weeks after starting pembrolizumab. This chain's CDR3 is CASSPQPTVFNEQFF. The CDR3 DNA is TGCGCCAGCAGCCCCCAGCCGACAGTATTCAATGAGCAGTTCTTC.